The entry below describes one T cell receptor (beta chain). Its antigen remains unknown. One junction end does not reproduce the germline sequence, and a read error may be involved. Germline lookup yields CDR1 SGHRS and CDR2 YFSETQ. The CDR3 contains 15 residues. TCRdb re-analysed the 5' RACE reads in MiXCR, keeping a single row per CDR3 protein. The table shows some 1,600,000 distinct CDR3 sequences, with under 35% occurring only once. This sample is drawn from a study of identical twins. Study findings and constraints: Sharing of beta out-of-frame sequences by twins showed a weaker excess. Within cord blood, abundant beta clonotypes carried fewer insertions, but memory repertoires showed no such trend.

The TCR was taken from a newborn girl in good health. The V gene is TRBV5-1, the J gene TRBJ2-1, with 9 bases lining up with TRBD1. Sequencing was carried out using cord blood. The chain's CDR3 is CASSLGDRDYNKQFF. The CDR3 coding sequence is TGCGCCAGCAGCTTGGGGGACAGGGACTACAATAAGCAGTTCTTC.